The rows below give T cell receptor beta chains drawn from one sample of a study of blood T cell repertoires in COVID-19. The data were produced by immunoSEQ multiplex PCR, yet TCRdb's version contains in-frame clones alone and is incomplete. Of hundreds of thousands of clones listed, 75% to 90% were seen once; the top ten hold 0.95% to 1.3%. Material: PBMCs or T cells enriched from blood (not recorded which). The receptors here all came from a man aged 25 to 45 who had recovered from COVID-19. Each CDR3 is given with its conserved first and last residue. Fields, in order: D gene, V gene, clone size, J gene, CDR3 DNA, CDR3 protein. A D gene is named only where the DNA matches it firmly. Clone size is not always given. Where it is, it says once, few, many or a class for expanded clones.

d_gene: NA; v_gene: TRBV19; abundance: NA; j_gene: TRBJ1-2; CDR3nt: TGTGCCAGTAGCGAGACAGCCATTGGTGGCTACACCTTC; CDR3aa: CASSETAIGGYTF
d_gene: NA; v_gene: TRBV7-2; abundance: NA; j_gene: TRBJ2-7; CDR3nt: TGTGCCAGCAGCTCTATATCCTACGAGCAGTACTTC; CDR3aa: CASSSISYEQYF
d_gene: TRBD1; v_gene: TRBV29-1; abundance: NA; j_gene: TRBJ1-2; CDR3nt: TGCAGCGTTGCCCAAGTCGGACAGGGAGGCGGCTACACCTTC; CDR3aa: CSVAQVGQGGGYTF
d_gene: NA; v_gene: TRBV24-1; abundance: NA; j_gene: TRBJ2-3; CDR3nt: TGTGCCACCCAGGGAGGGAGGGGGTCCACAGATACGCAGTATTTT; CDR3aa: CATQGGRGSTDTQYF
d_gene: NA; v_gene: TRBV19; abundance: NA; j_gene: TRBJ2-1; CDR3nt: TGTGCCAGTAGCCATAGGGGTGCCCTTTACAATGAGCAGTTCTTC; CDR3aa: CASSHRGALYNEQFF
d_gene: NA; v_gene: TRBV10-3; abundance: NA; j_gene: TRBJ1-1; CDR3nt: TGTGCCACTGGAGGCACTGAAGCTTTCTTT; CDR3aa: CATGGTEAFF
d_gene: NA; v_gene: TRBV4-2; abundance: few; j_gene: TRBJ1-2; CDR3nt: TGTGCCAGCAGCCAGACAGCGAACTATGGCTACACCTTC; CDR3aa: CASSQTANYGYTF
d_gene: NA; v_gene: TRBV7-9; abundance: once; j_gene: TRBJ1-5; CDR3nt: TGTGCCAGCCGGGCGGGGAGTGGCAATCAGCCCCAGCATTTT; CDR3aa: CASRAGSGNQPQHF
d_gene: TRBD1; v_gene: TRBV6-6; abundance: NA; j_gene: TRBJ1-4; CDR3nt: TGTGCCAGCAGCCACGGGGGACAGAGAAATGAAAAACTGTTTTTT; CDR3aa: CASSHGGQRNEKLFF
d_gene: TRBD2; v_gene: TRBV4-2; abundance: NA; j_gene: TRBJ2-1; CDR3nt: TGTGCCAGCAGCATACTAGCGAGCAATGAGCAGTTCTTC; CDR3aa: CASSILASNEQFF
d_gene: NA; v_gene: TRBV12-3/TRBV12-4; abundance: NA; j_gene: TRBJ2-3; CDR3nt: TGTGCCAGCCAAAGAGGCCCTACAGATACGCAGTATTTT; CDR3aa: CASQRGPTDTQYF
d_gene: NA; v_gene: TRBV12-3/TRBV12-4; abundance: NA; j_gene: TRBJ1-1; CDR3nt: TGTGCCAGCAGTGGCGGGGGGCGAGCTTTCTTT; CDR3aa: CASSGGGRAFF
d_gene: NA; v_gene: TRBV3-1/TRBV3-2; abundance: NA; j_gene: TRBJ2-2; CDR3nt: TGTGCCAGCAGCCAAGATGTATTACAGTGGAACACCGGGGAGCTGTTTTTT; CDR3aa: CASSQDVLQWNTGELFF
d_gene: NA; v_gene: TRBV9; abundance: NA; j_gene: TRBJ1-5; CDR3nt: TGTGCCAGCAGCGTAGGAGACTTCAATCAGCCCCAGCATTTT; CDR3aa: CASSVGDFNQPQHF
d_gene: NA; v_gene: TRBV6-5; abundance: NA; j_gene: TRBJ2-1; CDR3nt: TGTGCCAGCAGTTACTCAACAAATGTCCCCCTCGAGCAGTTCTTC; CDR3aa: CASSYSTNVPLEQFF
d_gene: TRBD2; v_gene: TRBV10-3; abundance: NA; j_gene: TRBJ2-5; CDR3nt: TGTGCCATCAGTGAGTCACTAGCGGGAGATGAGACCCAGTACTTC; CDR3aa: CAISESLAGDETQYF
d_gene: NA; v_gene: TRBV6-5; abundance: NA; j_gene: TRBJ2-1; CDR3nt: TGTGCCAGCAGCCCGACTAACTACAATGAGCAGTTCTTC; CDR3aa: CASSPTNYNEQFF
d_gene: NA; v_gene: TRBV6-5; abundance: NA; j_gene: TRBJ1-4; CDR3nt: TGTGCCAGCAGTCACTTTGGCCCTAATGAAAAACTGTTTTTT; CDR3aa: CASSHFGPNEKLFF
d_gene: NA; v_gene: TRBV30; abundance: few; j_gene: TRBJ1-1; CDR3nt: TGTGCCTGGATAGGTCTGCCGGGCACTGAAGCTTTCTTT; CDR3aa: CAWIGLPGTEAFF
d_gene: TRBD1; v_gene: TRBV7-8; abundance: NA; j_gene: TRBJ1-1; CDR3nt: TGTGCCAGCAGCCCGCGACAGGGCTACACTGAAGCTTTCTTT; CDR3aa: CASSPRQGYTEAFF
d_gene: NA; v_gene: TRBV5-1; abundance: NA; j_gene: TRBJ2-7; CDR3nt: TGCGCCAGCAGCTCCCTGGCAGGGTCCGAGCAGTACTTC; CDR3aa: CASSSLAGSEQYF
d_gene: TRBD2; v_gene: TRBV29-1; abundance: NA; j_gene: TRBJ2-4; CDR3nt: TGCAGCGCCCTGACTAGCGAAAACATTCAGTACTTC; CDR3aa: CSALTSENIQYF
d_gene: NA; v_gene: TRBV7-9; abundance: NA; j_gene: TRBJ2-2; CDR3nt: TGTGCCAGCAGCTTAGGCGGGGATTCTTACACCGGGGAGCTGTTTTTT; CDR3aa: CASSLGGDSYTGELFF
d_gene: NA; v_gene: TRBV19; abundance: NA; j_gene: TRBJ1-6; CDR3nt: TGTGCCACACGCCGGGAATATAATTCACCCCTCCACTTT; CDR3aa: CATRREYNSPLHF
d_gene: NA; v_gene: TRBV2; abundance: NA; j_gene: TRBJ1-5; CDR3nt: TGTGCCAGCAGGGTCCAGTATAGCAATCAGCCCCAGCATTTT; CDR3aa: CASRVQYSNQPQHF